This is a list of T cell receptor beta chains from one sample in a study of T cell responses to AZD1222 COVID-19 vaccine. TCRdb keeps only in-frame clones here, not all; method: immunoSEQ multiplex PCR. This table has some 150,000 clones, around 89% appearing once. The input for sequencing was peripheral blood, taken on day 0 of AZD1222 vaccination. The receptor source for this set is an adult in good health. CDR3s include the opening cysteine and the closing phenylalanine or tryptophan. The D gene is left open where the match is weak. Size values are once, few and many counts, or a class for expanded clones, and some rows have none.

TRBJ2-7	-	-	TRBV19	TGTGCCAGTAGCCAGAGGGAGAAATCCTACGAGCAGTACTTC	CASSQREKSYEQYF
TRBJ2-2	-	-	TRBV6-5	TGTGCCAGCAGTTCCCGGTTAGCCGGGGAGCTGTTTTTT	CASSSRLAGELFF
TRBJ1-4	-	-	TRBV28	TGTGCCAGCAGAGCCCAAGTCACAACTAATGAAAAACTGTTTTTT	CASRAQVTTNEKLFF
TRBJ1-5	TRBD1	-	TRBV2	TGTGCCAGCAGTCCCGGACAGGGCAATCAGCCCCAGCATTTT	CASSPGQGNQPQHF
TRBJ1-4	TRBD1	-	TRBV5-1	TGCGCCAGCAGCCGGGGACAGGAAAATGAAAAACTGTTTTTT	CASSRGQENEKLFF
TRBJ1-2	-	-	TRBV6-2/TRBV6-3	TGTGCCAGCAGTTCCGGACCCCTCGCGACGGCGGGCTACACCTTC	CASSSGPLATAGYTF
TRBJ1-1	-	-	TRBV6-2/TRBV6-3	TGTGCCAGCAGTTACTCGCTGATGAACACTGAAGCTTTCTTT	CASSYSLMNTEAFF
TRBJ2-5	TRBD2	-	TRBV3-1/TRBV3-2	TGTGCCAGCAGCCCAACTTCCGGGACTAGCGGGAGAGAGACCCAGTACTTC	CASSPTSGTSGRETQYF
TRBJ1-2	-	-	TRBV7-9	TGTGCCAGCAGCCCAATCTTACCGAGCACCGTGTATGGCTACACCTTC	CASSPILPSTVYGYTF
TRBJ2-7	-	-	TRBV5-5	TGTGCCAGCAGCTTAGATACAGGTCCCTCCTACGAGCAGTACTTC	CASSLDTGPSYEQYF
TRBJ2-1	-	-	TRBV4-3	TGCGCCAGCAGCCAGCCTGGTGGAGGGACGCCGTACAATGAGCAGTTCTTC	CASSQPGGGTPYNEQFF
TRBJ1-5	-	-	TRBV6-2/TRBV6-3	TGTGCCAGCAGTTACTCCGGGAGCAATCAGCCCCAGCATTTT	CASSYSGSNQPQHF
TRBJ2-2	-	once	TRBV14	TGTGCCAGCAGACCAACCGGGACATCGAACACCGGGGAGCTGTTTTTT	CASRPTGTSNTGELFF
TRBJ2-3	-	-	TRBV18	TGTGCCAGCTCACCACAGGCTAGCATGGCAGATACGCAGTATTTT	CASSPQASMADTQYF
TRBJ1-2	-	-	TRBV18	TGTGCCAGCTCACCCTCGGGGCCAGGGCACACTAACTATGGCTACACCTTC	CASSPSGPGHTNYGYTF
TRBJ1-4	-	-	TRBV27	TGTGCCAGCAGTCCATTACGAAATGAAAAACTGTTTTTT	CASSPLRNEKLFF
TRBJ1-1	TRBD1	once	TRBV5-1	TGCGCCAGCAGCTTGGAAGGACAGGGGGTGAACACTGAAGCTTTCTTT	CASSLEGQGVNTEAFF
TRBJ2-1	-	-	TRBV5-4	TGTGCCAGCAGCTTAGGAAGGGGGGCCAATGAGCAGTTCTTC	CASSLGRGANEQFF
TRBJ1-6	-	-	TRBV7-2	TGTGCCAGCAGCTTGAGGGGGAGAGTGGGTAATTCACCCCTCCACTTT	CASSLRGRVGNSPLHF
TRBJ1-2	-	-	TRBV28	TGTGCCAGCAGTCTTTTGGACTCGGGCTACACCTTC	CASSLLDSGYTF
TRBJ1-3	-	-	TRBV7-2	TGTGCCAGCAGCTCTCAAATGACAGGAACTGTATATTTT	CASSSQMTGTVYF
TRBJ2-5	-	once	TRBV20-1	TGCAGTGCCCGGACGGGAGAGACCCAGTACTTC	CSARTGETQYF
TRBJ1-6	-	-	TRBV25-1	TGTGCCAGCACCACCGGGACTGGCTTCTCACCCCTCCACTTT	CASTTGTGFSPLHF
TRBJ2-7	-	-	TRBV7-9	TGTGCCAGCAGCTCAATTATGACAGGCGAGCAGTACTTC	CASSSIMTGEQYF
TRBJ2-5	TRBD2	-	TRBV7-2	TGTGCCAGCAGCGCCGATAGCGGGGGGGCGTTAGAGACCCAGTACTTC	CASSADSGGALETQYF
TRBJ2-1	TRBD1	-	TRBV19	TGTGCCAGTAGTGCTAGGGCCAGGGGGTATTACGACAATGAGCAGTTCTTC	CASSARARGYYDNEQFF
TRBJ1-4	-	-	TRBV28	TGTGCCAGCAGTTGGAGGGGCCCCGCAACTAATGAAAAACTGTTTTTT	CASSWRGPATNEKLFF
TRBJ1-4	-	-	TRBV19	TGTGCCAGTACCGGGGGGGGGCGTGGCCCAGGTGAAAAACTGTTTTTT	CASTGGGRGPGEKLFF
TRBJ2-1	TRBD2	-	TRBV7-2	TGTGCCAGCAGCTTGCCGGGCGGGGGGCGTAAGCAGTTCTTC	CASSLPGGGRKQFF
TRBJ1-2	-	-	TRBV5-6	TGTGCCAGCAGCCGGTCGGCAGGGGTTAACTATGGCTACACCTTC	CASSRSAGVNYGYTF
TRBJ1-3	-	-	TRBV7-2	TGTGCCAGCAGCCCTATGCTTACAATCTCTGGAAACACCATATATTTT	CASSPMLTISGNTIYF
TRBJ1-3	-	-	TRBV5-1	TGCGCCAGCAGCTTGGGGGCTGGAAACACCATATATTTT	CASSLGAGNTIYF
TRBJ2-3	-	-	TRBV14	TGTGCCAGCAGCCAATTAGGATCCACAGATACGCAGTATTTT	CASSQLGSTDTQYF
TRBJ1-2	-	-	TRBV28	TGTGCCAGCAACACGCTTACGAGAAGGGACGGGAGGAACTATGGCTACACCTTC	CASNTLTRRDGRNYGYTF
TRBJ1-4	-	-	TRBV7-8	TGTGCCAGCAGCCCGGACGTGGAAGTCTTTAATGAAAAACTGTTTTTT	CASSPDVEVFNEKLFF
TRBJ1-4	-	-	TRBV4-1	TGCGCCAGCAGCCAAGATCTATGGGGTGGTAGGGAAAAACTGTTTTTT	CASSQDLWGGREKLFF
TRBJ1-1	-	-	TRBV6-5	TGTGCCAGCAGTACGGGGCCTGAAGCTTTCTTT	CASSTGPEAFF
TRBJ1-2	-	-	TRBV7-9	TGTGCCAGCAGCTTAGACGTCTATGGCTACACCTTC	CASSLDVYGYTF
TRBJ2-7	-	-	TRBV7-9	TGTGCCAGCAGCTCTAGCGTATACTCCTACGAGCAGTACTTC	CASSSSVYSYEQYF
TRBJ2-7	-	-	TRBV4-1	TGCGCCAGCAGCTCGGAGCTCGGGACGGGGAGCTACGAGCAGTACTTC	CASSSELGTGSYEQYF